These 13 T cell receptor beta chains originate from one sample sequenced in a study of blood T cell repertoires in COVID-19. TCRdb's table, derived via immunoSEQ multiplex PCR, lists solely in-frame clones and lacks some. The table has roughly 320,000 clones, 70% to 90% seen once. The sample was peripheral blood. These receptors all come from a human donor in a cohort sampled during active COVID-19.

J is TRBJ2-2 and V is TRBV10-1; 8 bases match TRBD2. The CDR3 runs 15 residues. The V gene's germline CDR1 is WNHNN and CDR2 SYGVQD (reference sequence). Trimming removed 2 bases from V and 7 bases from J; junction bases left unmatched: 6. In nucleotides, the CDR3 is TGCGCCAGCAGTGAGGCGGGGGGCCGGGACGGGGAGCTGTTTTTT. It specifies CASSEAGGRDGELFF.

CDR3 DNA sequence: TGTGCCAGCAGCCTGGGGGGGAGGAGTGAAAAACTGTTTTTT. As protein: CASSLGGRSEKLFF. J is TRBJ1-4 and V is TRBV5-5, with a weak D call TRBD1 (5 bases). The germline gives CDR1 SGHKS, CDR2 YYEKEE (reference sequence). There are 14 residues in the CDR3. Trimming removed 4 bases at V and 7 bases at J, with 14 bases between.

The CDR3 bases are TGTGCCAGCAGCTTGGAGGGGATTAGCAATCAGCCCCAGCATTTT. Its translation is CASSLEGISNQPQHF. J is TRBJ1-5 and V is TRBV5-8; D is possibly TRBD1 (5 bases). Trimming shortened V by 0 bases and J by 0 bases, and 7 bases separated the two germline ends. The CDR3 length is 15 residues. Per germline, CDR1 SGHTS and CDR2 YDEGEE. The whole variable domain, remainder taken from reference TRBV5-8 and TRBJ1-5, is EAGVTQSPTHLIKTRGQQATLRCSPISGHTSVYWYQQALGLGLQFLLWYDEGEERNRGNFPPRFSGRQFPNYSSELNVNALELEDSALYLCASSLEGISNQPQHFGDGTRLSIL.

The genes are TRBV24-1 and TRBJ1-1; 8 bases align to TRBD1. Germline V gives CDR1 KGHDR, CDR2 SFDVKD. V was clipped by 7 bases and J by 1 base; unmatched bases: 13. The CDR3 covers 17 residues. The CDR3 DNA reads as TGTGCCACCAGCGACCTCGGACAGGGTGGTAAGAACACTGAAGCTTTCTTT. It encodes CATSDLGQGGKNTEAFF.

This sequence joins TRBV7-2 and TRBJ1-3, with 7 bases matching TRBD1. The J segment lost 1 base and the V segment lost 3 bases, leaving 3 bases of the junction unmatched. The CDR3 consists of 15 residues. Looked up from germline, CDR1 is SGHTA and CDR2 is FQGNSA. This CDR3 is CASSFQQGSGNTIYF. As DNA, the CDR3 is TGTGCCAGCAGCTTTCAACAGGGGTCTGGAAACACCATATATTTT.

A single count supports this clone. The CDR3 DNA follows: TGTGCCAGCAGCTTACTTCCCAGGGGCTACACCTTC. The encoded protein is CASSLLPRGYTF. This chain joins TRBV5-6 and TRBJ1-2; D remains ambiguous. The V end lost 2 bases, the J end lost 8 bases, and 10 bases lay between the germline ends. This CDR3 has 12 residues. The germline CDR1 and CDR2 sequences are SGHDT and YYEEEE.

The chain combines TRBV7-8 with TRBJ2-5, with a possible D match to TRBD2 (6 bases). Germline CDR1 and CDR2: SGHVS and FQNEAQ. V was clipped by 6 bases and J by 2 bases, with 13 bases between them. This CDR3 is built from 14 residues. The CDR3 region has the DNA TGTGCCAGCAGTAAAACTGGGGGGCAAGAGACCCAGTACTTC. Protein: CASSKTGGQETQYF.

The chain recombines TRBV7-9 with TRBJ1-1; D is unresolved. CDR1 and CDR2 from the germline V gene are SEHNR and FQNEAQ (reference sequence). V was shortened by 5 bases and J by 8 bases, with 9 bases between the two germline ends. The CDR3 is 11 amino acids. The DNA for the CDR3 is TGTGCCAGCAGCCCGCGGGAAGAAGCTTTCTTT. Protein: CASSPREEAFF.

In its sample, this clone was seen once. The chain combines TRBV15 with TRBJ2-1; possible D gene TRBD2, 5 bases. V gave up 2 bases and J gave up 10 bases, with 21 bases separating them. The CDR3 loop spans 16 amino acids. CDR1 and CDR2 from the germline V gene are LNHNV and YYDKDF (reference sequence). Written as DNA, the CDR3 is TGTGCCACCAGCAGACCACCCTGGACTGATACTAACGAGCAGTTCTTC. Amino acids: CATSRPPWTDTNEQFF.

V and J are TRBV19 and TRBJ2-1; D is perhaps TRBD1 (5 bases). The CDR3 sequence is 14 residues long. V lost 4 bases and J lost 4, with 11 bases in between. CDR1 LNHDA and CDR2 SQIVND come from the germline V gene (reference sequence). The CDR3 DNA sequence: TGTGCCAGTAGTAGTCAGGGCAAGTACAATGAGCAGTTCTTC. This translates into CASSSQGKYNEQFF.

CDR3 sequence (DNA): TGCGCCAGCAGGGGAGGGACTAGCGTGTCCTACGAGCAGTACTTC. It translates to CASRGGTSVSYEQYF. The chain combines TRBV10-2 with TRBJ2-7; 10 bases are shared with TRBD2. This CDR3 has 15 amino acids. Trimming removed 6 bases from V and 1 base from J; junction bases left unmatched: 6. Germline CDR1 is WSHSY and CDR2 is SAAADI.

This clone was detected a few times. The chain carries TRBV5-1 and TRBJ2-7, with D hard to call. The CDR3 is 16 amino acids. The germline V and J ends were trimmed by 4 bases and 9 bases, with 26 bases remaining between them. In germline, CDR1 is SGHRS, CDR2 YFSETQ. The CDR3: CASSVSPSGDAARQYF. In nucleotides, the CDR3 is TGCGCCAGCAGCGTATCCCCTAGTGGAGATGCGGCTCGGCAGTACTTC.

This clone was found once. This sequence joins TRBV18 and TRBJ2-5, with TRBD2 matching over 9 bases. The CDR3 runs 18 residues. Germline lookup yields CDR1 KGHSH and CDR2 LQKENI. V dropped 1 base and J dropped 0; count of bases not matched to a gene: 9. This CDR3 reads CASSPRPRGTSNQETQYF. The CDR3 DNA reads TGTGCCAGCTCACCACGTCCTCGGGGGACTAGCAACCAAGAGACCCAGTACTTC.